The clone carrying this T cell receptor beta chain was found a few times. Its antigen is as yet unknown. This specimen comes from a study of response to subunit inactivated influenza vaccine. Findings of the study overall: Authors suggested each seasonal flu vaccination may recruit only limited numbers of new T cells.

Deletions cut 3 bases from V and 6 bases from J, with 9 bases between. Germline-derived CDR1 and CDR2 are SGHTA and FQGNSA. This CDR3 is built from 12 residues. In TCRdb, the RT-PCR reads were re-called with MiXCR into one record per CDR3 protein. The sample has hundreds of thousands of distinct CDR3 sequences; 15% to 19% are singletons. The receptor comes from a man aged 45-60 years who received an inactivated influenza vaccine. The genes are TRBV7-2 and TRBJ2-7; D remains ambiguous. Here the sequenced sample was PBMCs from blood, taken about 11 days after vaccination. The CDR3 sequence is CASSFSGREQYF. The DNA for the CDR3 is TGTGCCAGCAGCTTTTCTGGGCGCGAGCAGTACTTC.